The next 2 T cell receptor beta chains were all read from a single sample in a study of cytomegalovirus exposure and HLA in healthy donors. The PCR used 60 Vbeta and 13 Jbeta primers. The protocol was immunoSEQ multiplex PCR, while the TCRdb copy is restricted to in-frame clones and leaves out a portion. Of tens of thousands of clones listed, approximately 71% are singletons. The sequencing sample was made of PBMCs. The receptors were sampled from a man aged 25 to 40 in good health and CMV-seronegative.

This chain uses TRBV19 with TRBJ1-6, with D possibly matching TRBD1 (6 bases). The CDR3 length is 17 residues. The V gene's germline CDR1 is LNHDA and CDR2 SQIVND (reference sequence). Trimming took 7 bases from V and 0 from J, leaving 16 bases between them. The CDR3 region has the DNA TGTGCCAGTACAAGGGGGATTCGAGGCTCCTATAATTCACCCCTCCACTTT. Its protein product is CASTRGIRGSYNSPLHF.

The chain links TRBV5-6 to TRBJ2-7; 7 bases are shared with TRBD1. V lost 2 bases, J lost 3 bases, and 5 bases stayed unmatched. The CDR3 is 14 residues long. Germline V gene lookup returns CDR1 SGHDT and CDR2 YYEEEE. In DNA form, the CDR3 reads TGTGCCAGCAGCTTTGTGGGACAGATCTACGAGCAGTACTTC. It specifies CASSFVGQIYEQYF.